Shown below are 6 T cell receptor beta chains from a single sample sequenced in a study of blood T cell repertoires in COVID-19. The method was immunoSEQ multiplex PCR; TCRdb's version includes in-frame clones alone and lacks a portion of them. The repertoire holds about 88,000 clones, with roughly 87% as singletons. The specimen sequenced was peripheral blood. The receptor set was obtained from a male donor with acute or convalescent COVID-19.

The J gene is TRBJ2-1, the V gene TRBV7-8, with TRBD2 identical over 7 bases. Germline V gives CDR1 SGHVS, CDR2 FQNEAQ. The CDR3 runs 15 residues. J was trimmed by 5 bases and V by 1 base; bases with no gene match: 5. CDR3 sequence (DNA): TGTGCCAGCAGCTTAGATTTCGGGGGGAACAATGAGCAGTTCTTC. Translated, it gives CASSLDFGGNNEQFF.

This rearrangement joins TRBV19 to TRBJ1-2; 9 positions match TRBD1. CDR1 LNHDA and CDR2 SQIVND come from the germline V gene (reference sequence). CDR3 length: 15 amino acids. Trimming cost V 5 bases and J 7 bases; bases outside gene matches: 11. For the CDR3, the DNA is TGTGCCAGTAGTGCGTACGGGGGACAGGGAAGTGGCTACACCTTC. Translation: CASSAYGGQGSGYTF.

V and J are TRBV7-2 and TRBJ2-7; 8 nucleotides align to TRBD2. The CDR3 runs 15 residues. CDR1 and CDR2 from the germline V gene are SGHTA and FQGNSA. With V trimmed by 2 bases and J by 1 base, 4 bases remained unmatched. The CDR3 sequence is CASSLTGGASYEQYF. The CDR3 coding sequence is TGTGCCAGCAGCTTAACGGGGGGGGCGTCCTACGAGCAGTACTTC. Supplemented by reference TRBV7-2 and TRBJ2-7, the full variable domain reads GAGVSQSPSNKVTEKGKDVELRCDPISGHTALYWYRQSLGQGLEFLIYFQGNSAPDKSGLPSDRFSAERTGGSVSTLTIQRTQQEDSAVYLCASSLTGGASYEQYFGPGTRLTVT.

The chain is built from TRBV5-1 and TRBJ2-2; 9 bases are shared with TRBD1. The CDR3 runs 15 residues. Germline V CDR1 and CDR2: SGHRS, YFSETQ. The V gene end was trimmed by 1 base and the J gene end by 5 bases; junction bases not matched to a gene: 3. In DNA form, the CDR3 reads TGCGCCAGCAGCTTGACAGGGGGCGAGACCGGGGAGCTGTTTTTT. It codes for CASSLTGGETGELFF. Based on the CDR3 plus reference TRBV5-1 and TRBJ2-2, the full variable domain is KAGVTQTPRYLIKTRGQQVTLSCSPISGHRSVSWYQQTPGQGLQFLFEYFSETQRNKGNFPGRFSGRQFSNSRSEMNVSTLELGDSALYLCASSLTGGETGELFFGEGSRLTVL.

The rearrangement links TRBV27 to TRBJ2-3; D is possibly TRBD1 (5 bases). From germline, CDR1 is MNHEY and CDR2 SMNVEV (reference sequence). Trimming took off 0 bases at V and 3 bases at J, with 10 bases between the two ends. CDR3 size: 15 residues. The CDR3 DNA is TGTGCCAGCAGTTTATCTGGGGCGTTGACAGATACGCAGTATTTT. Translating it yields CASSLSGALTDTQYF.

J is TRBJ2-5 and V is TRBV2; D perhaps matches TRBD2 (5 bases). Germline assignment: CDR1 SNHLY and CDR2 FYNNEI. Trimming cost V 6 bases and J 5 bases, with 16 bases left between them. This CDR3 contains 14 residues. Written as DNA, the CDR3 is TGTGCCAGCAGGGCGGGCAGGCCGGGGGAGACCCAGTACTTC. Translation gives CASRAGRPGETQYF.